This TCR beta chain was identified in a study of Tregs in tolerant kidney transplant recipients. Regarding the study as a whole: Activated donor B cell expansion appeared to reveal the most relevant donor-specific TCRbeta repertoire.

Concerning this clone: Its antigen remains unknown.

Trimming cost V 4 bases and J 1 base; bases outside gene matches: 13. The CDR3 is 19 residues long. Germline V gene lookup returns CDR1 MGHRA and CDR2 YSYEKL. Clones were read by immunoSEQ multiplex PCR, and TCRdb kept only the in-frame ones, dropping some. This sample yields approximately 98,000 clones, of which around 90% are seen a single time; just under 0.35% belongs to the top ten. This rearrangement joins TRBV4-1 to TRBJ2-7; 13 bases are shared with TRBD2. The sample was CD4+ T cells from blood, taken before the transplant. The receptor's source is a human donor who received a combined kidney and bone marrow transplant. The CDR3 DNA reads TGCGCCAGCAGCCGAGCATGGGGGACTAGCGGGGACCCATCCTACGAGCAGTACTTC. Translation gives CASSRAWGTSGDPSYEQYF.